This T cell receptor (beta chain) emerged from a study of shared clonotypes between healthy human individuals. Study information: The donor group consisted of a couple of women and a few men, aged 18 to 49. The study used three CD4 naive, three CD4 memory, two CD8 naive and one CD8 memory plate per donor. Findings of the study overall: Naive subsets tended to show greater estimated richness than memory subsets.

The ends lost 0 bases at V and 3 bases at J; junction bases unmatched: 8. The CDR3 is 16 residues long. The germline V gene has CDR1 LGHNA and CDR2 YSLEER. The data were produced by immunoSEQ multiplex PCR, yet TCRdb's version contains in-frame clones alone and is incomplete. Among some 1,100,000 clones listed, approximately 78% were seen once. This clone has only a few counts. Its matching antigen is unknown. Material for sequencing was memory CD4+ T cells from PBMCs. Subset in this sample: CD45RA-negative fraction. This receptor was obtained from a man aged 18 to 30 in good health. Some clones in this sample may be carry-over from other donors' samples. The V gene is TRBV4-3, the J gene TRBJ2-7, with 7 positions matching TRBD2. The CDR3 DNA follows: TGCGCCAGCAGCCAAGATGTTAGCGGGCTAGTCTACGAGCAGTACTTC. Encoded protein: CASSQDVSGLVYEQYF.